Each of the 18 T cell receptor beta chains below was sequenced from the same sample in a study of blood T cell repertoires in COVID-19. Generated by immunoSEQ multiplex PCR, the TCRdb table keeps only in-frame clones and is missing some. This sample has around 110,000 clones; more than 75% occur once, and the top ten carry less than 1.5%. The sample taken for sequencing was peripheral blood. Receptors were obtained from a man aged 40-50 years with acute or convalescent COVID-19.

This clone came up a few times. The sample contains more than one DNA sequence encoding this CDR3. The CDR3: CASSYSRTGGGYGYTF. CDR3 DNA: TGTGCCAGCAGTTACTCGAGAACGGGAGGGGGCTATGGCTACACCTTC. J is TRBJ1-2 and V is TRBV6-5; possible D gene TRBD1, 6 bases. The germline V and J ends were trimmed by 0 bases and 4 bases, with 15 bases remaining between them. Germline values: CDR1 MNHEY, CDR2 SVGAGI. CDR3 length: 16 residues.

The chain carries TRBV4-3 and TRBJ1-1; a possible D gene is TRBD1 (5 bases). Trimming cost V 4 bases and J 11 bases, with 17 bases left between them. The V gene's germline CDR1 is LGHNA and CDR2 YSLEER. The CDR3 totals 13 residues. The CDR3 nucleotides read TGCGCCAGCAGCCTTCACCGGGGGATAGGGGCTTTCTTT. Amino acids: CASSLHRGIGAFF.

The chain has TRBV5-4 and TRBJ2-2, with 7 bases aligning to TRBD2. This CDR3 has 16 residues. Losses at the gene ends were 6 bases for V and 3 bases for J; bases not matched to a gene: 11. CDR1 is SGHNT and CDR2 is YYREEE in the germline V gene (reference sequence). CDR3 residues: CASTSPGGRDTGELFF. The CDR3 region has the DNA TGTGCCAGCACCTCCCCTGGCGGGAGAGACACCGGGGAGCTGTTTTTT. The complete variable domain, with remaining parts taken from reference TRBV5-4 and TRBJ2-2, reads ETGVTQSPTHLIKTRGQQVTLRCSSQSGHNTVSWYQQALGQGPQFIFQYYREEENGRGNFPPRFSGLQFPNYSSELNVNALELDDSALYLCASTSPGGRDTGELFFGEGSRLTVL.

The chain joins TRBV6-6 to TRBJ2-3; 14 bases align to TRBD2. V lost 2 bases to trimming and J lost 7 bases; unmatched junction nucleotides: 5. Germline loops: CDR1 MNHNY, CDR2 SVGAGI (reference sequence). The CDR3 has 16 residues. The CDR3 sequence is CASSYPGTSGSYTQYF. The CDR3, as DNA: TGTGCCAGCAGTTACCCAGGGACTAGCGGGAGTTATACGCAGTATTTT.

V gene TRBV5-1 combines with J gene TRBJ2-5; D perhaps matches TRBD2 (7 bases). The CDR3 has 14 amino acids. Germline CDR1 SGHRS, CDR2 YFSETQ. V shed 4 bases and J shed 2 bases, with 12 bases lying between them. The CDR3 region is CASSPGGPQETQYF. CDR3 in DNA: TGCGCCAGCAGCCCCGGGGGGCCTCAAGAGACCCAGTACTTC.

Here the CDR3 reads CASSPRTGSMGYTF. In nucleotides, the CDR3 is TGTGCCAGCAGCCCAAGGACAGGGTCTATGGGCTACACCTTC. The chain is built from TRBV14 and TRBJ1-2; 8 nucleotides match TRBD1. Germline V gives CDR1 SGHDN, CDR2 FVKESK. The CDR3 covers 14 residues. V lost 4 bases and J lost 8; bases outside the gene matches: 9.

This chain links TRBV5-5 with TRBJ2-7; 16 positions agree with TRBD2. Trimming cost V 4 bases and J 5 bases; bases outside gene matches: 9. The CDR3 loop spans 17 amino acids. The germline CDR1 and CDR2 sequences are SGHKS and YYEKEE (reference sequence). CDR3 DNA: TGTGCCAGCAGCCCCGGGACTAGCGGGAGGGGTTTGCACGAGCAGTACTTC. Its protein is CASSPGTSGRGLHEQYF.

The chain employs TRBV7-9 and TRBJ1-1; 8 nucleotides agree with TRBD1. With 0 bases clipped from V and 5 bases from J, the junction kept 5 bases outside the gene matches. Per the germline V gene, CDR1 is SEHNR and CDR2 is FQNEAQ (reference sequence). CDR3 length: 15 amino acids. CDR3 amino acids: CASSLAQGAPTEAFF. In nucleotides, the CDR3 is TGTGCCAGCAGCTTAGCGCAGGGGGCGCCGACTGAAGCTTTCTTT.

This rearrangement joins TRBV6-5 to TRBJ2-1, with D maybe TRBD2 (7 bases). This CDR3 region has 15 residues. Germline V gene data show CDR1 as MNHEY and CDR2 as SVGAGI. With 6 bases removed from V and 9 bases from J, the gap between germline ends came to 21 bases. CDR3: CASSPDWGGASEQFF. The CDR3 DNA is TGTGCCAGCAGCCCCGATTGGGGGGGGGCTAGTGAGCAGTTCTTC.

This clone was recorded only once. The CDR3 loop is CASSLAWTGGGAFF. DNA for the CDR3: TGTGCCAGCAGTTTAGCCTGGACAGGGGGGGGAGCTTTCTTT. The chain links TRBV28 to TRBJ1-1; 10 nucleotides agree with TRBD1. The V and J ends lost 2 bases and 10 bases, in that order; junction bases with no gene match: 7. Germline V gene data show CDR1 as MDHEN and CDR2 as SYDVKM. CDR3 size: 14 residues.

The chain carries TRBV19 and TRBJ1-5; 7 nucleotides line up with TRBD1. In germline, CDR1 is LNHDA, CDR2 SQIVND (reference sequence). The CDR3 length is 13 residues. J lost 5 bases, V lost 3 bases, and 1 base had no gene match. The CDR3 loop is CASSMGQYQPQHF. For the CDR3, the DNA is TGTGCCAGTAGTATGGGACAGTATCAGCCCCAGCATTTT.

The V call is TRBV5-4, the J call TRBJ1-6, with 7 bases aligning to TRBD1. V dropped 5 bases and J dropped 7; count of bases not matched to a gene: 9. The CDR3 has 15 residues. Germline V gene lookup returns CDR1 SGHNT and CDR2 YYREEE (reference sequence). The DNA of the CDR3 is TGTGCCAGCAGAGTAAGTGGGACAGAGAATTCACCCCTCCACTTT. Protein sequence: CASRVSGTENSPLHF. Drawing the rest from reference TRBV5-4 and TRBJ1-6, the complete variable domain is ETGVTQSPTHLIKTRGQQVTLRCSSQSGHNTVSWYQQALGQGPQFIFQYYREEENGRGNFPPRFSGLQFPNYSSELNVNALELDDSALYLCASRVSGTENSPLHFGNGTRLTVT.

The CDR3 reads CASSRTVTYEQYF. The CDR3 region has the DNA TGTGCCAGCAGCAGGACAGTGACCTACGAGCAGTACTTC. The genes are TRBV5-5 and TRBJ2-7, with a weak D call TRBD1 (6 bases). This CDR3 comprises 13 residues. Germline V lookup: CDR1 SGHKS, CDR2 YYEKEE (reference sequence). Deletions cut 4 bases from V and 2 bases from J, with 10 bases between. Together with reference TRBV5-5 and TRBJ2-7, the CDR3 gives the full variable domain: DAGVTQSPTHLIKTRGQQVTLRCSPISGHKSVSWYQQVLGQGPQFIFQYYEKEERGRGNFPDRFSARQFPNYSSELNVNALLLGDSALYLCASSRTVTYEQYFGPGTRLTVT.

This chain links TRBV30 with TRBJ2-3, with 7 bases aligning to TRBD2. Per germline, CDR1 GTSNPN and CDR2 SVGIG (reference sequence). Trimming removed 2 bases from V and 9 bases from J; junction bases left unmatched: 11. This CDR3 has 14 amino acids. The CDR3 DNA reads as TGTGCCTGGAGTCCCCTAGCGGCCGGTAGAACGCAGTATTTT. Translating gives CAWSPLAAGRTQYF. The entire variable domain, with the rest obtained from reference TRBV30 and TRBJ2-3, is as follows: SQTIHQWPATLVQPVGSPLSLECTVEGTSNPNLYWYRQAAGRGLQLLFYSVGIGQISSEVPQNLSASRPQDRQFILSSKKLLLSDSGFYLCAWSPLAAGRTQYFGPGTRLTVL.

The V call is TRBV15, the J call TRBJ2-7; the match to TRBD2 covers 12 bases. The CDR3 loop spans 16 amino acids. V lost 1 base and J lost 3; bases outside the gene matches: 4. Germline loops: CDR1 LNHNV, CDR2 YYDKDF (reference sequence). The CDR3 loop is CATSRALAGGGYEQYF. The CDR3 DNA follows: TGTGCCACCAGCAGAGCACTAGCGGGAGGCGGCTACGAGCAGTACTTC.

DNA of the CDR3: TGTGCCAGCAGCCAAGACAGGGGTCCTGGAAACACCATATATTTT. It specifies CASSQDRGPGNTIYF. The chain carries TRBV4-2 and TRBJ1-3, with D maybe TRBD1 (6 bases). V lost 0 bases, J lost 2 bases, and 8 bases lay in between. Looked up from germline, CDR1 is LGHNA and CDR2 is YNFKEQ. CDR3 length equals 15 residues.

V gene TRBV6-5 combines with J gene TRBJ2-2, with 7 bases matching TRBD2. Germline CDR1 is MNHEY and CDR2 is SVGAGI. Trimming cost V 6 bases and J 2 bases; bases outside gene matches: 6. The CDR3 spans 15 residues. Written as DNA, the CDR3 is TGTGCCAGCAGACTTTGGGGGGGTAACACCGGGGAGCTGTTTTTT. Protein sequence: CASRLWGGNTGELFF.

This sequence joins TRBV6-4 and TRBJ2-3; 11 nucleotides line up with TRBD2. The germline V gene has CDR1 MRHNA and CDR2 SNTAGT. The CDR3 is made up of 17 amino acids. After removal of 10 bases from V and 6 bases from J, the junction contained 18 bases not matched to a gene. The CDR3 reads CANPLAGAPPRFDTQYF. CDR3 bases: TGTGCCAACCCACTAGCGGGAGCCCCCCCCCGCTTTGATACGCAGTATTTT.